This entry features one TCR beta chain sequence. This sample is part of a study of control samples from healthy donors and cancer patients. Data came from immunoSEQ multiplex PCR; TCRdb stores just in-frame clones and leaves some out. The profile shows about 120,000 clones, roughly 92% of them singletons. V was cut by 6 bases and J by 4 bases, with 10 bases left in between. The CDR3 has 13 amino acids. CDR1 is MNHEY and CDR2 is SMNVEV in the germline V gene (reference sequence). This TCR came from a man aged 18 to 30 in good health. The V gene is TRBV27, the J gene TRBJ1-5; D remains ambiguous. Specimen: blood. The CDR3 reads CASRSSNNQPQHF. The CDR3 DNA reads as TGTGCCAGCAGAAGCAGTAATAATCAGCCCCAGCATTTT.